Sequencing of this TCR beta chain was carried out in a study of early T cells in non-severe SARS-CoV-2 infection. At the level of the study: Unsorted whole-blood RNA was sequenced in bulk, leaving chains unpaired.

cDNA molecules, individually, were tagged with unique molecular identifiers. TCRdb itself ran the 5' RACE reads through MiXCR, one entry per CDR3 protein. Of under 85,000 distinct CDR3 sequences in the sample, 12% were seen once. V was clipped by 3 bases and J by 3 bases, with 8 bases between them. The germline V gene encodes CDR1 DFQATT and CDR2 SNEGSKA (reference sequence). The CDR3 loop spans 13 amino acids. General study points: Sequences matched to VDJdb favored anti-spike CD8 responses, while private and CD4 specificities were missed.

This clonotype was observed at least ten times. Its antigen is as yet unknown. What was sequenced was whole blood. The sequence derives from an adult who was a healthcare worker with PCR-confirmed SARS-CoV-2 infection or an uninfected control (not recorded which). V and J are TRBV20-1 and TRBJ2-2; TRBD2 is a possible D gene (6 bases). CDR3 in amino acids: CSASGRYTGELFF. For the CDR3, the DNA is TGCAGTGCTAGCGGGAGATACACCGGGGAGCTGTTTTTT.